This T cell receptor (beta chain) is from a study of metastatic and nonmetastatic thyroid tumors. Study-wide background: Malignant thyroid and benign thyroid patients provided blood and tumor or nodule tissue whose repertoires were compared.

Through MiXCR, TCRdb re-clonotyped the PCR reads. The data show 26,000 or so clones, roughly 4% seen once. This CDR3 is 17 amino acids long. V lost 0 bases and J lost 2, with 18 bases in between. Germline CDR1 SGHRS, CDR2 YFSETQ. Every patient underwent thyroid surgery untreated. This clone was counted at least ten times. The source material was blood. This clonotype originated in a male donor with papillary thyroid cancer or a benign thyroid nodule (not recorded which). Some clones in this sample may be carry-over from other donors' samples. The chain links TRBV5-1 to TRBJ2-7; possible D gene TRBD2, 6 bases. The CDR3 DNA follows: TGCGCCAGCAGCTTGGGACTGCCCCTAGCGCGGGCCTACGAGCAGTACTTC. Protein sequence: CASSLGLPLARAYEQYF.